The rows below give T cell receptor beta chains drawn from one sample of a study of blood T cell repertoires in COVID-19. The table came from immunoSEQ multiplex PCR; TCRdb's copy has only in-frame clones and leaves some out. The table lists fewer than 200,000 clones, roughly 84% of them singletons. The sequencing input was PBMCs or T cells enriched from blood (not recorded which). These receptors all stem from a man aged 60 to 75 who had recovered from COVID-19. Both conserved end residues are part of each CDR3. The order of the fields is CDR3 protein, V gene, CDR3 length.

CDR3aa: CASSEVRGYGYTF
v_gene: TRBV2
len: 13

CDR3aa: CASTDMGAYGLLVKPQHF
v_gene: TRBV28
len: 18

CDR3aa: CASSQEGADQETQYF
v_gene: TRBV4-1
len: 15

CDR3aa: CSVRLQGDTEAFF
v_gene: TRBV29-1
len: 13

CDR3aa: CASSLPGGYEKLFF
v_gene: TRBV28
len: 14

CDR3aa: CASRQLRYEQYF
v_gene: TRBV2
len: 12

CDR3aa: CASSKGVHTGELFF
v_gene: TRBV7-8
len: 14

CDR3aa: CASSPPEDAYNEQFF
v_gene: TRBV2
len: 15

CDR3aa: CASSGLGAIDTQYF
v_gene: TRBV9
len: 14

CDR3aa: CASSLARGTSGGSTDTQYF
v_gene: TRBV7-2
len: 19

CDR3aa: CASSPTGAGANVLTF
v_gene: TRBV27
len: 15

CDR3aa: CASSLSGTSGGVGIQYF
v_gene: TRBV7-2
len: 17

CDR3aa: CASSQEGGGYTF
v_gene: TRBV3-1/TRBV3-2
len: 12

CDR3aa: CASSLSHNSYEQYF
v_gene: TRBV27
len: 14

CDR3aa: CASSSGTGLLSYNSPLHF
v_gene: TRBV5-4
len: 18

CDR3aa: CSVTSGLNEQFF
v_gene: TRBV29-1
len: 12

CDR3aa: CASSPTSTVYGYTF
v_gene: TRBV5-1
len: 14

CDR3aa: CASSSPRGGSGEKLFF
v_gene: TRBV28
len: 16

CDR3aa: CAVPRDQSSYNSPLHF
v_gene: TRBV7-9
len: 16

CDR3aa: CASSQWDRDGYTF
v_gene: TRBV3-1/TRBV3-2
len: 13

CDR3aa: CASSQTQGQGKDVLTF
v_gene: TRBV4-2
len: 16

CDR3aa: CASKSHSGNTIYF
v_gene: TRBV9
len: 13

CDR3aa: CASSWEQGSGANVLTF
v_gene: TRBV5-5
len: 16

CDR3aa: CASREVASYTGELFF
v_gene: TRBV11-1
len: 15

CDR3aa: CASSFYSGGTDTQYF
v_gene: TRBV7-3
len: 15

CDR3aa: CASSLGRGEDTQYF
v_gene: TRBV5-4
len: 14